This T cell receptor beta chain came from a study of blood T cell repertoires in COVID-19. At the level of the study: COVID-19 samples, acute and convalescent, were from the United States, Italy and Spain. From T cells, B-cell-depleted T cells, or PBMCs came the material, which was cDNA or gDNA.

In the original processing: For nucleated cells, counts were estimated from reference gene primer amplification. Repertoires were generated with immunoSEQ multiplex PCR, while TCRdb's copy carries only in-frame clones and drops some. V, J and clone size are those of that table, while D and trimming were read from the DNA. Here the sample spans tens of thousands of clones, 89% being singletons. The sequence was obtained from a man aged 50 or older with acute or convalescent COVID-19. Sequenced sample: peripheral blood.

The CDR3 region has the DNA TGTGCCAGCAGTGATCGGGGGGAGACCTACGAGCAGTACTTC. Amino acids: CASSDRGETYEQYF. This chain connects TRBV2 to TRBJ2-7, with TRBD2 matching 7 bases. The CDR3 is 14 amino acids. V gave up 3 bases and J gave up 2 bases; unmatched junction bases: 4. Germline V gene lookup returns CDR1 SNHLY and CDR2 FYNNEI.